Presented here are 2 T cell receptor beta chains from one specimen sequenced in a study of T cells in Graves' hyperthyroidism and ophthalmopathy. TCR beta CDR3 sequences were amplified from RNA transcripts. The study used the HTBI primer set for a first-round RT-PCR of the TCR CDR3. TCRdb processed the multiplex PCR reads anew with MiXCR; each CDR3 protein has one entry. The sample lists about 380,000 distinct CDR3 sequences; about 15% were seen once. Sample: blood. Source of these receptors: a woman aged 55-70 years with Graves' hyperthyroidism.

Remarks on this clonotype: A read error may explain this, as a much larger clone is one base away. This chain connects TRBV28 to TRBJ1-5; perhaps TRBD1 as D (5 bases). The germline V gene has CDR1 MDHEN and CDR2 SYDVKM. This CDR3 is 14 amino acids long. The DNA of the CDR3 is TGTGCCAGCAGATCCGGACAAGGCAATCAGCCCCACCATTTT. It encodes CASRSGQGNQPHHF.

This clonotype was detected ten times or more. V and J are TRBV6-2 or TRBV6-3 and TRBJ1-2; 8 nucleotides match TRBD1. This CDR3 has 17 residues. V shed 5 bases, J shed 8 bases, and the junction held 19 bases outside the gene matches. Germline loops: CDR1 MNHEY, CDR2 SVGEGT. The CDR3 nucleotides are TGTGCCAGCAGTCACGAAGGAGACAGGGGTCGAAGATACGGCTACACCTTC. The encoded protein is CASSHEGDRGRRYGYTF.